Detailed here is one T cell receptor beta chain. The antigen remains unidentified. The sample comes from a study of post-analysis software for immune sequencing data. Study findings and constraints: Five or six TRBV segments, TRBV5-6, TRBV5-1 and TRBV20-1 among them, were found more frequent in patients than controls.

In germline, CDR1 is SGHRS, CDR2 YFSETQ. Trimming took off 2 bases at V and 7 bases at J, with 19 bases between the two ends. This CDR3 is 16 amino acids long. cDNA libraries of TCR beta carried unique molecular identifiers. Via MiXCR, TCRdb re-called the PCR reads, giving one row per CDR3 protein. Of 350,000 to 450,000 distinct CDR3 sequences listed, approximately 37% are singletons. The sample consisted of blood. V usage is TRBV5-1 and J usage is TRBJ2-1, with D possibly matching TRBD1 (6 bases). The sequence was collected from a girl aged 2 to 10 with multiple sclerosis. The CDR3 region has the DNA TGCGCCAGCAGCTTCCGAAATAGGGGGAAATGGAATGAGCAGTTCTTC. It is translated as CASSFRNRGKWNEQFF.